The source of this T cell receptor (beta chain) is a study of shared clonotypes between healthy human individuals (TCRdb year 2020). Context from the whole study: A couple of women and three men aged 18 to 49 years were included in the cohort. For each donor, CD4 naive and CD4 memory were each run on three plates, CD8 naive on two plates, and CD8 memory on one plate. To estimate repertoire size and how much clonotypes are shared between individuals, the study performed deep sequencing of blood TCR repertoires from five healthy adults. Libraries were prepared and TCR repertoires were sequenced by different laboratories using diverse techniques, in order to increase sequencing depth and limit assay-specific biases. Between about 0.8 and 9.5 billion PBMCs per donor were obtained by leukapheresis. Beyond this particular receptor, the publication reports: Larger estimated clonotype richness was generally found for naive subsets than for memory subsets. Incomplete sequencing was indicated by rarefaction of sorted-subset datasets, despite the large sequencing depth. When a handful of donors were compared, the shared fraction of clonotypes was 5% to 6.5% for naive CD4, roughly 3.4% for naive CD8, more than 2% for memory CD4, and 0.35% to 0.5% for memory CD8. Pairwise subsampling indicated that sequencing depth was expected to affect the degree of clonotype sharing among donors. Because the study included a small number of donors, the genetic and exposure-history diversity represented was limited. Compared with non-shared clonotypes, clonotypes shared by all four sorted-subset donors had higher generation probabilities. Sampling was limited to blood, and TCR repertoires in tissue likely differ from TCR repertoires in blood.

Comments on this clone: The antigen it binds to is not known. One base away there is no much larger clone; base qualities are not given.

Using the deep immunoSEQ assay, TCR CDR3 regions were amplified from genomic DNA by multiplex PCR. Extracted genomic DNA from each cell subset was distributed evenly across all wells of several immunoSEQ 96-well plates, and each plate was treated as a replicate. For sorted subsets, 150 to 250 ng genomic DNA, equal to tens of thousands of T cell genomes, was loaded into each replicate PCR. Purified libraries were quantified with a Qubit 3.0 fluorometer, sized on a Bioanalyzer 2100, and re-quantified with the KAPA Library Quantification kit. Each immunoSEQ 96-well plate was sequenced on its own single-read 150-cycle Illumina NextSeq 550 flow cell. Per the source publication's procedure: Because the immunoSEQ output included only junctional sequences and no quality scores, the filtering could not be the same as the filtering used for full-length reads. Sequences were annotated with PyIR, a Python wrapper for IgBLAST v1.9, using IMGT germline references to assign V/J genes and CDR3. Reads with weak V/J assignments (E-value above 1e-6), missing CDR3, stop codons, out-of-frame junctions, or ambiguous translated residues were removed. V3J clonotypes were defined by identical inferred V gene, J gene, and CDR3 amino acid sequence. To compute the percentage overlap between repertoires, the number of shared unique clonotypes was divided by the size of the smaller repertoire. Repertoire richness was assessed with RTK rarefaction, the Chao1 estimator, and Recon v2.1 estimates of unobserved clonotypes. OLGA was used to compute generation probabilities for all TCRbeta clonotypes that the gDNA method yielded from a handful of donors. This is the immuneACCESS table as TCRdb keeps it, with only in-frame sequences that have V and J called. A part of the clones is gone; compared with another copy, unresolved V genes explain less than half, and the rest is unexplained. The V and J calls and clone size were taken over from that table, and D and trimming were inferred from the DNA. This sample lists more than 2 million clones; just under 95% were detected once. More than 1.5% of the sample comes from the top ten.

For the CD8 naive samples, CD45RO-negative cells were positively selected for CCR7, yielding a CD45RA+CCR7+ population from which TemRA cells were excluded. The donors were healthy, HIV-negative adults with no recently reported acute infections or vaccinations. Only Caucasian adults living in Nashville, Tennessee, USA were represented among the donors. Blood was obtained by leukapheresis, after which PBMCs were separated by Ficoll-Histopaque density gradient centrifugation and cryopreserved in liquid nitrogen vapor phase. Analytical flow cytometry was used to check the purity and quantity of every magnetically sorted T cell population. Each sorted fraction had its genomic DNA isolated and then quantified by UV absorbance on a Nanodrop 2000c. The TCR originated in a man between 18 and 29 years old in good health. Some clones in this sample may be carry-over from other donors' samples. Sequencing was done on a sample of naive CD8+ T cells from PBMCs. What the cell subset or site label conveys for this sample: CD45RA+CCR7+.

The DNA is as follows: TGTGCCAGCAGTTTTCTAGCGGGAGGCCCTGGAGATACGCAGTATTTT. Its protein is CASSFLAGGPGDTQYF. The chain is assembled from TRBV28 and TRBJ2-3; a stretch of 11 junction bases matches TRBD2. The germline V gene provides CDR1 MDHEN and CDR2 SYDVKM. The germline V and J ends show losses of 3 bases and 5 bases respectively, and no gene match explains 7 bases of the junction. From its cysteine to its phenylalanine, the CDR3 spans 16 amino acids. This entry keeps only the CDR3 DNA: 48 bases, framed from base 1.